This paragraph reports one T cell receptor beta chain. Its antigen is not identified. The data are from a study of T cells in Graves' hyperthyroidism and ophthalmopathy. Study observations and caveats: A model of 13 V-J pairs discriminated ophthalmopathy from stable hyperthyroidism. Most expanded thyroid clonotypes above 0.001 also appeared in blood. Before onset, by a median of approximately 6.8 months, the model predicted ophthalmopathy.

RNA transcripts provided the source from which TCR beta CDR3 regions were amplified. With the HTBI primer set, the TCR CDR3 went through a first round of RT-PCR. TCRdb used MiXCR to reprocess the multiplex PCR reads, holding one entry per CDR3 protein. The sample lists around 600,000 distinct CDR3 sequences, over 40% occurring once. This TCR was sampled from an adult man with Graves' disease, either hyperthyroidism or ophthalmopathy (not recorded which). Sequenced sample: peripheral blood or thyroid tissue (not recorded which).

This chain's CDR3 is CSASLRLYGYTF. In DNA form, the CDR3 reads TGCAGTGCTAGTTTGCGGCTCTATGGCTACACCTTC. J is TRBJ1-2 and V is TRBV20-1; D gene unclear. This CDR3 spans 12 amino acids. In germline, CDR1 is DFQATT, CDR2 SNEGSKA (reference sequence). Trimming removed 3 bases at V and 4 bases at J, with 9 bases between.